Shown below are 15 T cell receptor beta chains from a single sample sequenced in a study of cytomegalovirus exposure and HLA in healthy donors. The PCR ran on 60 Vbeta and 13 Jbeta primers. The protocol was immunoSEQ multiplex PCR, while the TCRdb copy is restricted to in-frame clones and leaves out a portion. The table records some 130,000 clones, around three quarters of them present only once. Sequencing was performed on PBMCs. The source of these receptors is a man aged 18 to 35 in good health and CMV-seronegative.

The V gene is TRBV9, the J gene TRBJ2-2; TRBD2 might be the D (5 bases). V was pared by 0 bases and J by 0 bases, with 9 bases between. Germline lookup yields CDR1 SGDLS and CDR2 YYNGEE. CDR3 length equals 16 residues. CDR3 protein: CASSVVAFANTGELFF. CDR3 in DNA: TGTGCCAGCAGCGTAGTAGCGTTCGCGAACACCGGGGAGCTGTTTTTT.

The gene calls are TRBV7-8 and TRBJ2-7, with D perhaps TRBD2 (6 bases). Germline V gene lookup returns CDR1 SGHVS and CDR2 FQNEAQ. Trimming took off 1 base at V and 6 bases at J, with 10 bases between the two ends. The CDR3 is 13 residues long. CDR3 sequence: CASSLGQEGEQYV. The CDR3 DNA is TGTGCCAGCAGCTTAGGGCAGGAGGGCGAGCAGTACGTC.

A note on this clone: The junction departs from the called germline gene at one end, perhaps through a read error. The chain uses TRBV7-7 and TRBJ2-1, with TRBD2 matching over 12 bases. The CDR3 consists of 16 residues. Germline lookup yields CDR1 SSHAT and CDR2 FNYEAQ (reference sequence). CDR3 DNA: TGTGCTAGCAGTTCCCAGCTAGCGGGAGGGCCCAATGAGCAGTTCTTC. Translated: CASSSQLAGGPNEQFF. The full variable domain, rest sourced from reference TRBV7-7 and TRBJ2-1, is GAGVSQSPRYKVTKRGQDVTLRCDPISSHATLYWYQQALGQGPEFLTYFNYEAQPDKSGLPSDRFSAERPEGSISTLTIQRTEQRDSAMYRCASSSQLAGGPNEQFFGPGTRLTVL.

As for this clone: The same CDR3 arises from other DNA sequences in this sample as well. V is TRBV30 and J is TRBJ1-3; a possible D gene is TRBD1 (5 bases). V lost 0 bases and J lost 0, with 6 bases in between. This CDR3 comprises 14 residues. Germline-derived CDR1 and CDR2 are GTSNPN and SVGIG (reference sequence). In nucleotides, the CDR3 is TGTGCCTGGAGTGTGGGGGGCTCTGGAAACACCATATATTTT. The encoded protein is CAWSVGGSGNTIYF.

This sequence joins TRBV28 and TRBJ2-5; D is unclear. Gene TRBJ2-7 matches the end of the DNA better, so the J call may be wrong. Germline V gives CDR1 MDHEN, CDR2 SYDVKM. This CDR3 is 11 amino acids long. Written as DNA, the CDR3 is TGTGCCAGCAGCCACAACTACGAGCAGTACTTC. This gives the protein CASSHNYEQYF.

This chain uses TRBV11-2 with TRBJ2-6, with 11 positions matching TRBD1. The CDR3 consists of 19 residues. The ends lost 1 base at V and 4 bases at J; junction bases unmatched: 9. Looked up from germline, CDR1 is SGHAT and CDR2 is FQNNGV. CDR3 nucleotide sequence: TGTGCCAGCAGCTTAGTCCCGGGACAGGGGGATTCAGGGGCCAACGTCCTGACTTTC. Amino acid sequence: CASSLVPGQGDSGANVLTF.

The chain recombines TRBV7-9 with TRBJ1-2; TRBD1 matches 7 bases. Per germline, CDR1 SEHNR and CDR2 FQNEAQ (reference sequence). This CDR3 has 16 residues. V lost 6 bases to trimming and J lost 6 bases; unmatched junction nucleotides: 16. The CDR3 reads CASRPENRGIRDGYTF. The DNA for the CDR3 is TGTGCCAGCAGACCTGAAAACAGGGGAATTCGCGATGGCTACACCTTC.

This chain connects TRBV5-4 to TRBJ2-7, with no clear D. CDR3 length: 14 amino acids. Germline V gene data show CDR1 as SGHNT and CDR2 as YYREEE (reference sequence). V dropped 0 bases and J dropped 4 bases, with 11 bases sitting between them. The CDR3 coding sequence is TGTGCCAGCAGCTTGGGTGGTCCGACTTACGAGCAGTACTTC. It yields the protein CASSLGGPTYEQYF.

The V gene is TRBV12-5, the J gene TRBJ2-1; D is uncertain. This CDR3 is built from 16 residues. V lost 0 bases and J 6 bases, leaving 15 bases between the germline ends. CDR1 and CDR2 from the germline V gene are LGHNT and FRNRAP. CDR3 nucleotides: TGTGCTAGTGGTTTGGTATCAGGATACCGGTCCAATGAGCAGTTCTTC. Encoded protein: CASGLVSGYRSNEQFF.

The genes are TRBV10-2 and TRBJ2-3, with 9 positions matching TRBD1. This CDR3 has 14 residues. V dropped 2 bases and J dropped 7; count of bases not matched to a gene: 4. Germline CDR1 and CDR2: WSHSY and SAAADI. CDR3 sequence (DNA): TGCGCCAGCAGTGAGAGCGGGACAGGGAATACGCAGTATTTT. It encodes CASSESGTGNTQYF.

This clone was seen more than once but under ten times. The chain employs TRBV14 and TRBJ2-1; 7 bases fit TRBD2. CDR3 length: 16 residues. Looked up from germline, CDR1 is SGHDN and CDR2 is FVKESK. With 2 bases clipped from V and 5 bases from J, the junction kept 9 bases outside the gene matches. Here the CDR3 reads CASSQSGTRGDNEQFF. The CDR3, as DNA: TGTGCCAGCAGCCAAAGCGGGACGAGGGGAGACAATGAGCAGTTCTTC. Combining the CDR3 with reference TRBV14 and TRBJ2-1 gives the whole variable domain EAGVTQFPSHSVIEKGQTVTLRCDPISGHDNLYWYRRVMGKEIKFLLHFVKESKQDESGMPNNRFLAERTGGTYSTLKVQPAELEDSGVYFCASSQSGTRGDNEQFFGPGTRLTVL.

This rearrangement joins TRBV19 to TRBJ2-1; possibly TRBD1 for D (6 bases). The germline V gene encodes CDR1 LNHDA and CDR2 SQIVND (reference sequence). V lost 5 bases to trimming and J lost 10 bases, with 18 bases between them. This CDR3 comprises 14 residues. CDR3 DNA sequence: TGTGCCAGTAGTCGCACACAGGGAAGAGGGGAGCAGTTCTTC. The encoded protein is CASSRTQGRGEQFF.

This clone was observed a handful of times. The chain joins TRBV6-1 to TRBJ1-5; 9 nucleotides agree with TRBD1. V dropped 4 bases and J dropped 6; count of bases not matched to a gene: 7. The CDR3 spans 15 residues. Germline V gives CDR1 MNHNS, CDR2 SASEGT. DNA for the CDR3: TGTGCCAGCAGTGGATCCCGGACAGGGGCTCAGCCCCAGCATTTT. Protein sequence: CASSGSRTGAQPQHF.

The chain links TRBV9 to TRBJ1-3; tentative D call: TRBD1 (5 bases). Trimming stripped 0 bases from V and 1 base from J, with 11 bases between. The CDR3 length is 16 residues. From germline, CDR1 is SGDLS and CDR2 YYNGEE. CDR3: CASSVATKGSGNTIYF. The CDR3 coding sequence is TGTGCCAGCAGCGTAGCTACGAAGGGGTCTGGAAACACCATATATTTT. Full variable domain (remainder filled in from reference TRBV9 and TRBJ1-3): DSGVTQTPKHLITATGQRVTLRCSPRSGDLSVYWYQQSLDQGLQFLIQYYNGEERAKGNILERFSAQQFPDLHSELNLSSLELGDSALYFCASSVATKGSGNTIYFGEGSWLTVV.

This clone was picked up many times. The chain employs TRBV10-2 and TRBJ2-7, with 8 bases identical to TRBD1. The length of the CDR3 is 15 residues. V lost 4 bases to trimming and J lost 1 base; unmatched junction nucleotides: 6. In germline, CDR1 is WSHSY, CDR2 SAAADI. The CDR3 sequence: CASSGSNRGSYEQYF. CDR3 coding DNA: TGCGCCAGCAGTGGTTCCAACAGGGGGTCCTACGAGCAGTACTTC.